A single T cell receptor (beta chain) is shown here with its context. The antigen is unknown. This record belongs to a study of cytomegalovirus exposure and HLA in healthy donors. Study findings and constraints: A prior analysis recorded that most TCR beta V segments were productive about 87% or about 30% of the time. Cytomegalovirus-associated TCR beta chains were listed, numbering 150 to 200. Later analysis identified a missense DCLRE1C variant that was linked to TCR beta V- and J-gene trimming. TCR beta sequences reportedly predicted most subjects' HLA-A and HLA-B alleles accurately.

Both 60 Vbeta primers and 13 Jbeta primers went into the PCR. Data came from immunoSEQ multiplex PCR; TCRdb stores just in-frame clones and leaves some out. The table records 170,000 or so clones, 84% of them present only once. The CDR3 consists of 16 residues. Germline V gives CDR1 SGHDT, CDR2 YYEEEE. V shed 3 bases and J shed 1 base, with 16 bases lying between them. The sequence was collected from a boy aged 2-15 years in good health and CMV-seronegative. The sample was PBMCs. V and J are TRBV5-6 and TRBJ2-5; D perhaps matches TRBD2 (7 bases). The CDR3 nucleotides read TGTGCCAGCAGCTGGAGGGGGGGCCACCGCCAAGAGACCCAGTACTTC. Amino acids: CASSWRGGHRQETQYF.